The 3 T cell receptor beta chains listed next were all sequenced from one sample in a study of control samples from healthy donors and cancer patients. This table comes from immunoSEQ multiplex PCR, and its TCRdb copy is limited to in-frame clones, with some not included. Here the sample spans around 31,000 clones, roughly 94% being singletons. Sequences were obtained from blood. These TCRs come from a man aged 55 to 70 in good health.

The V and J genes are TRBV19 and TRBJ1-2; D is perhaps TRBD1 (6 bases). The CDR3 has 12 amino acids. With 4 bases removed from V and 8 bases from J, the gap between germline ends came to 11 bases. Germline CDR1 and CDR2: LNHDA and SQIVND (reference sequence). Here the CDR3 reads CASSNRVTGYTF. CDR3 DNA: TGTGCCAGTAGTAACAGGGTAACGGGCTACACCTTC.

The J gene is TRBJ1-5, the V gene TRBV6-5; D remains unclear. Germline CDR1 is MNHEY and CDR2 is SVGAGI. This CDR3 contains 13 residues. Trimming shortened V by 6 bases and J by 3 bases, and 9 bases separated the two germline ends. CDR3 bases: TGTGCCAGCAGAAGAACAGACAATCAGCCCCAGCATTTT. Amino acids: CASRRTDNQPQHF.

The rearrangement joins TRBV5-1 to TRBJ2-7; D is unclear. V lost 1 base and J lost 2, with 10 bases in between. CDR1 SGHRS and CDR2 YFSETQ come from the germline V gene. This CDR3 contains 14 residues. This CDR3 is CASSLTGSTYEQYF. The CDR3 DNA is TGCGCCAGCAGCTTGACCGGGTCAACCTACGAGCAGTACTTC.